This TCR beta chain stems from a study of blood T cell repertoires in COVID-19 (dated by TCRdb to the early 2020s). About the study as a whole: Samples from collaborators originated in the United States, Italy and Spain and spanned both the acute and convalescent phases of COVID-19. The prospective study material was composed of cDNA or gDNA derived from T cells, B-cell-depleted T cells, or PBMCs. Subjects who had been exposed to COVID-19, were actively infected with it, or had recovered from it provided the deeply sampled blood TCRbeta repertoires that made up the dataset. The repertoires were made available in a free public database intended to serve as a resource for research on the immune response to SARS-CoV-2. The samples were drawn from the first 160 participants of the ongoing ImmuneRACE study and from 950 to 1,500 subjects provided by 6 global collaborators. Sample metadata almost always included a de-identified subject ID, COVID-19 status, age in years and sex. Where available, HLA class I and class II types were obtained from metadata supplied by the sample provider rather than from assay-based typing. Overall results and qualifications from the work: How much clinical and demographic metadata was included differed by source and by participant, and the metadata was provided uncurated.

TCRbeta CDR3 regions were amplified from genomic DNA by means of the immunoSEQ Assay, a bias-controlled multiplex PCR. In the paper's pipeline: The number of nucleated cells in each sample was estimated from the amplification of reference gene primers within the assay. Sequence reads were collapsed and filtered to measure the absolute abundance of every unique TCRbeta CDR3 rearrangement. For each sample, productive Simpson clonality was calculated as the square root of Simpson's diversity index over productive rearrangements. The source is immuneACCESS, and TCRdb retained only in-frame sequences with V and J called. Part of the clones is not carried over; for the studies checked, unresolved V genes explain less than half of this, and the remainder is unexplained. V, J and clone size are those of that table, while D and trimming were read from the DNA. The sample table records a few hundred thousand clones; approximately 89% of these occur just once. The top ten clonotypes cover about 9.4% of the sample.

One collaborating source in Seattle enrolled patients during active infection and followed them longitudinally through the course of disease. Each collaborating institution followed its own protocols to collect whole blood in K2EDTA tubes. For TCRbeta analysis, collaborators shipped samples in one of three forms: frozen whole blood, isolated PBMCs, or DNA extracted from either of those sample types. Reading from cysteine to phenylalanine, the CDR3 counts 14 amino acids. The only DNA kept is the CDR3, 42 bases in frame from the first base. V has 5 bases trimmed and J has 0 bases trimmed; junction bases matching no gene number 4. Via the germline V gene (reference sequence), CDR1 is GTSNPN and CDR2 SVGIG. About this clone: Its binding antigen is unknown. No much larger clone is present one base from it, and per-base qualities are unavailable.

This chain joins TRBV30 to TRBJ2-1; TRBD2 lines up with 7 middle nucleotides. This TCR was sampled from a woman in her seventies with COVID-19, enrolled during active disease. The sequenced sample was peripheral blood. This receptor carries the CDR3 CAWDVAGSYNEQFF. The DNA reads TGTGCCTGGGATGTAGCGGGCTCCTACAATGAGCAGTTCTTC. The CDR3 plus the reference TRBV30 and TRBJ2-1 genes for the other parts give the full variable domain: SQTIHQWPATLVQPVGSPLSLECTVEGTSNPNLYWYRQAAGRGLQLLFYSVGIGQISSEVPQNLSASRPQDRQFILSSKKLLLSDSGFYLCAWDVAGSYNEQFFGPGTRLTVL.